This T cell receptor (beta chain) was recorded in a study of spatial heterogeneity in lung cancer. Findings and limits, study-wide: Within tumors, counts of expanded alpha and beta TCRs tracked tumor mutation counts.

The time point is: sample taken at primary tumor resection. Single TCR cDNA molecules each had their own unique molecular identifier. A single record per CDR3 protein comes from TCRdb applying MiXCR to the 5' RACE reads. The sample records more than 15,000 distinct CDR3 sequences, 5.5% to 6.5% being singletons. In its sample, this clonotype was seen many times. Its target is not known. CDR1 is DFQATT, CDR2 SNEGSKA, per germline (reference sequence). The CDR3 loop spans 17 amino acids. V lost 0 bases to trimming and J lost 1 base; unmatched junction nucleotides: 11. The chain links TRBV20-1 to TRBJ2-5, with 7 bases that match TRBD1. The receptor's source is a female donor with early-stage non-small cell lung cancer. The sample consisted of lung tumor tissue, taken at surgery. CDR3 sequence (DNA): TGCAGTGCTAGAGATCGCCGTGGGAACAGGGGCCAAGAGACCCAGTACTTC. The encoded protein is CSARDRRGNRGQETQYF.